The 5 T cell receptor beta chains presented below share a single source sample, sequenced in a study of beta chain features in type 1 diabetes. Study observations and caveats: TCRB CDR3 length was moderately but significantly reduced in all four CD4+ subsets of Type 1 diabetes patients.

Sequenced material consisted of expressed TCRB transcripts (all of the isolated RNA was reverse transcribed). Clones were sequenced by immunoSEQ multiplex PCR, and TCRdb holds only the in-frame ones, with some missing. This table has 53,000 or so clones, approximately 60% appearing once. These receptors are not linked to any known antigen. Sequencing used stem cell memory CD4+ T cells from blood. The receptors here all came from a woman aged 25-40 years with type 1 diabetes.

The chain is built from TRBV25-1 and TRBJ1-3; 9 bases are shared with TRBD1. Per the germline V gene, CDR1 is MGHDK and CDR2 is SYGVNS. The CDR3 sequence is 16 residues long. With 1 base clipped from V and 3 bases from J, the junction kept 4 bases outside the gene matches. CDR3 DNA: TGTGCCAGCAGTGAATGGACAGGGGAAGGTGGAAACACCATATATTTT. Translating it yields CASSEWTGEGGNTIYF.

The rearrangement joins TRBV18 to TRBJ2-7; 12 nucleotides align to TRBD2. Germline CDR1 is KGHSH and CDR2 is LQKENI. Trimming cost V 4 bases and J 0 bases; bases outside gene matches: 1. This CDR3 has 15 amino acids. The CDR3 is CASSQTSGGSYEQYF. The CDR3 bases are TGTGCCAGCTCACAGACTAGCGGGGGCTCCTACGAGCAGTACTTC.

The chain is built from TRBV9 and TRBJ2-5; tentatively, D is TRBD2 (6 bases). The end of the DNA is better explained by TRBJ2-7, so the J call may be wrong. This CDR3 has 14 residues. In germline, CDR1 is SGDLS, CDR2 YYNGEE. The CDR3 region is CASSVLAISDEQYF. The CDR3 DNA reads TGTGCCAGCAGCGTTCTAGCGATTAGCGACGAGCAGTACTTC.

The V and J genes are TRBV11-2 and TRBJ1-1, with 9 bases matching TRBD1. This CDR3 spans 16 amino acids. Germline V gene sequence: CDR1 SGHAT, CDR2 FQNNGV. J lost 4 bases, V lost 0 bases, and 6 bases had no gene match. The CDR3 nucleotides are TGTGCCAGCAGCTTAGAAACAGGGGGCGCGGGCACTGAAGCTTTCTTT. Translated, it gives CASSLETGGAGTEAFF.

The chain recombines TRBV5-1 with TRBJ2-5; 11 positions agree with TRBD1. Germline CDR1 is SGHRS and CDR2 is YFSETQ. V gave up 0 bases and J gave up 4 bases; unmatched junction bases: 2. This CDR3 is built from 15 residues. This CDR3 is CASSLAGTGGETQYF. The CDR3 DNA is TGCGCCAGCAGCTTGGCGGGGACAGGGGGAGAGACCCAGTACTTC.